This T cell receptor (beta chain) was documented in a study of blood T cell repertoires in COVID-19. Study-wide background: Specimens from acute and convalescent COVID-19 originated in the United States, Italy and Spain. Sources were T cells, B-cell-depleted T cells, or PBMCs; the material itself was cDNA or gDNA.

Participants had their cohort set by participant-reported clinical history. Recovered status in Cohort 3 required two negative PCRs, clearance, or symptom resolution. From germline, CDR1 is SGHRS and CDR2 YFSETQ. The CDR3 runs to 13 residues. Trimming removed 0 bases from V and 4 bases from J, with 4 bases in between. Method: immunoSEQ multiplex PCR; TCRdb's copy keeps in-frame clones and lacks some. Among some 150,000 clones, over 80% were seen once, and the ten largest hold 6.2%. The TCR was taken from a woman aged 40-49 years who had recovered from COVID-19. This rearrangement joins TRBV5-1 to TRBJ2-2; D call uncertain. The specimen was PBMCs or T cells enriched from blood (not recorded which). CDR3 sequence: CASSLAVTGELFF. The CDR3 DNA reads TGCGCCAGCAGCTTGGCCGTCACCGGGGAGCTGTTTTTT.